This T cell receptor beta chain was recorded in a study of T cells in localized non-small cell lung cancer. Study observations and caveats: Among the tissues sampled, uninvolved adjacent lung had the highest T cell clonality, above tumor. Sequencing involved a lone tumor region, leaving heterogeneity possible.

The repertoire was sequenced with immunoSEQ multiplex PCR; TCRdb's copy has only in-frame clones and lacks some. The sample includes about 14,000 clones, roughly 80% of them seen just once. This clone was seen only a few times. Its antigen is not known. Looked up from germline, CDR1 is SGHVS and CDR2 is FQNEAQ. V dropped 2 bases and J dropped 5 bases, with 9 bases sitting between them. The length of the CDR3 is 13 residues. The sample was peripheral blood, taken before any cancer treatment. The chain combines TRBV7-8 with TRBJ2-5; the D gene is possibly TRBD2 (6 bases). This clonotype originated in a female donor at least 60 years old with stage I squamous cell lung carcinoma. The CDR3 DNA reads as TGTGCCAGCAGCTTACGGGACTGGGAGACCCAGTACTTC. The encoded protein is CASSLRDWETQYF.